This TCR beta chain was sequenced in a study of T cell repertoires in cytomegalovirus infection. For this clonotype: Its antigen is currently unknown.

Each CDR3 protein gets one entry after TCRdb re-called the reads with MiXCR. The repertoire includes about 57,000 distinct CDR3 sequences, just over 20% of them detected once, and 65% to 85% sits in the top ten. Trimming took 4 bases from V and 1 from J, leaving 8 bases between them. The CDR3 is 14 amino acids. This rearrangement joins TRBV12-3 or TRBV12-4 to TRBJ1-5; D ambiguous. The specimen was CD8+ T cells from cultured PBMCs, collected from culture after CMV antigen stimulation. This TCR came from a human donor in good health (CMV status not recorded). Some clones in this sample may be carry-over from other donors' samples. The CDR3 sequence is CASSSARSNQPQHF. The CDR3 nucleotides read TGTGCCAGCAGTTCTGCCAGGAGCAATCAGCCCCAGCATTTT.